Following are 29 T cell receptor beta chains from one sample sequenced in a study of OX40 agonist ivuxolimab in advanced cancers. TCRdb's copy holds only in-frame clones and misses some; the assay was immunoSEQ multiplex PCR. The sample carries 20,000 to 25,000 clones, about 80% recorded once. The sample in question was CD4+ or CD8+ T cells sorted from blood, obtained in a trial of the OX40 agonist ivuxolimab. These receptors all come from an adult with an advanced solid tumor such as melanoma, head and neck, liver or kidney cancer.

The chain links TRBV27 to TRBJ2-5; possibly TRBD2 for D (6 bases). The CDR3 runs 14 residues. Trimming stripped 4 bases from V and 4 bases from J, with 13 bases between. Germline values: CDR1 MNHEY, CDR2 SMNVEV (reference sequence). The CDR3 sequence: CASSWSGGTETQYF. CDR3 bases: TGTGCCAGCAGTTGGTCCGGCGGGACAGAGACCCAGTACTTC.

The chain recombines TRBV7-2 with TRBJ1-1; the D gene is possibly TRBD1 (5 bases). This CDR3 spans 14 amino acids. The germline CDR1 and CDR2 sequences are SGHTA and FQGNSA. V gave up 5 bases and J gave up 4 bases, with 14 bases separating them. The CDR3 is CASSLGELGTEAFF. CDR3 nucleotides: TGTGCCAGCAGCCTGGGGGAGTTGGGCACTGAAGCTTTCTTT.

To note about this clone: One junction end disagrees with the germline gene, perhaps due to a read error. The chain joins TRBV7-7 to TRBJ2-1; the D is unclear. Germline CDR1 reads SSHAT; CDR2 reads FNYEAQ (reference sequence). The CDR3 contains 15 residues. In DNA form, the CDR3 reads TGTGCTAGCAGCCATTCGCTAAGCTCCTACAATGAGCAGTTCTTC. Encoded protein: CASSHSLSSYNEQFF.

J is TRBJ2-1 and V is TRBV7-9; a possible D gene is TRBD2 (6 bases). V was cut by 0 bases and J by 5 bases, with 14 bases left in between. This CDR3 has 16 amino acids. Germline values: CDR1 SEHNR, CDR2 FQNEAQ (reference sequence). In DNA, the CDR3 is TGTGCCAGCAGCTTAGCCCCGGGGACTTTTAACAATGAGCAGTTCTTC. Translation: CASSLAPGTFNNEQFF.

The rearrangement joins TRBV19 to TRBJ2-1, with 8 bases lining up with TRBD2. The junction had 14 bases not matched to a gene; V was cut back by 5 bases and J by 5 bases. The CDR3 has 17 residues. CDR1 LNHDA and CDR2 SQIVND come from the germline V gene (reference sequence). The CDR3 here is CASSFRGIAGYNNEQFF. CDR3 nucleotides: TGTGCCAGTAGTTTCCGGGGAATAGCGGGATACAACAATGAGCAGTTCTTC.

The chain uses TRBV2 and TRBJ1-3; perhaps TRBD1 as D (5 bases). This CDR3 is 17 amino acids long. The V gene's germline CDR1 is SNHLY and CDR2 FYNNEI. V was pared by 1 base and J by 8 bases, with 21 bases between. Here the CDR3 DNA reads TGTGCCAGCAGTGAAGAAGATTGTCCGGGACGCTGGGACACCATATATTTT. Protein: CASSEEDCPGRWDTIYF.

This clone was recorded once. The CDR3 loop is CASSLLVQLDLSTDTQYF. The CDR3 bases are TGTGCCAGCAGTTTATTGGTTCAGCTAGACCTTAGCACAGATACGCAGTATTTT. The genes are TRBV28 and TRBJ2-3; D gene ambiguous. V was trimmed by 1 base and J by 0 bases, leaving 17 bases between them. The CDR3 totals 18 residues. Germline V gives CDR1 MDHEN, CDR2 SYDVKM.

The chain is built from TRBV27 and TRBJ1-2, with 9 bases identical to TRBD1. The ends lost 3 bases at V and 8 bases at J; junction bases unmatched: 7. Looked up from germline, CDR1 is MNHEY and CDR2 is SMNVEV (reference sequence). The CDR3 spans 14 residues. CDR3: CASSFTGQGWGYTF. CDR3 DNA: TGTGCCAGCAGTTTCACGGGACAGGGTTGGGGCTACACCTTC.

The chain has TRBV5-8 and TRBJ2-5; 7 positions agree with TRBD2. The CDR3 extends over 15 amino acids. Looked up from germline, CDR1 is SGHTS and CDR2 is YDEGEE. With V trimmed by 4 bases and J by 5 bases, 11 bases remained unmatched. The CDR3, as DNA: TGTGCCAGCAGCCCGGACGGGAGGCCTGGGGAGACCCAGTACTTC. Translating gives CASSPDGRPGETQYF.

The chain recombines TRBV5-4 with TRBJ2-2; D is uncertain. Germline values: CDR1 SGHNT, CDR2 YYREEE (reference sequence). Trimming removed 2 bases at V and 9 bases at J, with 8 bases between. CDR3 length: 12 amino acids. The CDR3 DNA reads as TGTGCCAGCAGCTTCGGTGCTAGGGAGCTGTTTTTT. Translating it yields CASSFGARELFF.

CDR3 in amino acids: CASSSILGAGTYEQYF. The CDR3, as DNA: TGTGCCAGCAGCTCTATCCTGGGTGCGGGAACCTACGAGCAGTACTTC. This rearrangement joins TRBV7-9 to TRBJ2-7, with D tentatively TRBD2 (6 bases). Germline V gene data show CDR1 as SEHNR and CDR2 as FQNEAQ (reference sequence). This CDR3 region has 16 residues. V was pared by 4 bases and J by 2 bases, with 18 bases between.

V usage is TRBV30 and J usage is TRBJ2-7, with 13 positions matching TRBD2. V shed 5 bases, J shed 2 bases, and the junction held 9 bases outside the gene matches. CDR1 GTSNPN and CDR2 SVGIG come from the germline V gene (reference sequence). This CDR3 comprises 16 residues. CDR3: CAWAPGLAGLTYEQYF. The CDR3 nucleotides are TGTGCCTGGGCCCCGGGACTAGCGGGACTGACCTACGAGCAGTACTTC.

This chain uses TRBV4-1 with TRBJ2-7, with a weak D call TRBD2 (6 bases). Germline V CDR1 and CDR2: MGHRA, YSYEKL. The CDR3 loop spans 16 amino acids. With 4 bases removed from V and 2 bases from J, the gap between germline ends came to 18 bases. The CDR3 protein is CASSPVGTQDAYEQYF. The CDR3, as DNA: TGCGCCAGCAGCCCCGTGGGGACTCAAGATGCCTACGAGCAGTACTTC.

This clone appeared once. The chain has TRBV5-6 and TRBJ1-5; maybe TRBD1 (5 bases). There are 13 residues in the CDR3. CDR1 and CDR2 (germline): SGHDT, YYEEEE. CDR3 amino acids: CARRGRDNQPQHF. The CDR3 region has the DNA TGTGCGAGGCGGGGGAGGGACAATCAGCCCCAGCATTTT.

This CDR3 reads CASSDRKTEAFF. Written as DNA, the CDR3 is TGTGCCAGCAGTGACAGGAAGACTGAAGCTTTCTTT. J is TRBJ1-1 and V is TRBV2; D gene unclear. V was shortened by 3 bases and J by 5 bases, with 7 bases between the two germline ends. Per germline, CDR1 SNHLY and CDR2 FYNNEI. The CDR3 is 12 residues long.

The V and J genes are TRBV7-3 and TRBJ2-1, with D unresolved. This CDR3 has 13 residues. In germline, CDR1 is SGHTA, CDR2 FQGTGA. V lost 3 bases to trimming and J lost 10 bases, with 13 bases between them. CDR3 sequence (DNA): TGTGCCAGCAGCTTGGATCGCCAAGGGGAGCAGTTCTTC. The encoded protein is CASSLDRQGEQFF.

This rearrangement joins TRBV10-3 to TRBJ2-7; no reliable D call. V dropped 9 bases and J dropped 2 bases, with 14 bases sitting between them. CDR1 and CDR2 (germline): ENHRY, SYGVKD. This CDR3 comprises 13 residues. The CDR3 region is CAILATETYEQYF. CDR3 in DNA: TGTGCCATTTTAGCCACGGAGACCTACGAGCAGTACTTC.

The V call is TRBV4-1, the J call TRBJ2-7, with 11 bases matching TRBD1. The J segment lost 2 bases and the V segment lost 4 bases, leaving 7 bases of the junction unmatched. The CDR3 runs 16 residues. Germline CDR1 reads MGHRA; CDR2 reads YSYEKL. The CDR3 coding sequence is TGCGCCAGCAGCCGGTCCGGGACAGGGGGTGCCTACGAGCAGTACTTC. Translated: CASSRSGTGGAYEQYF.

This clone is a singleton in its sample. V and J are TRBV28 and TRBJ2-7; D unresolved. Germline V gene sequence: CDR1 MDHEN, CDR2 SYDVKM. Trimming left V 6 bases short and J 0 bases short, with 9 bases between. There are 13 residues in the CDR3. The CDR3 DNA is TGTGCCAGCAGGCGTCCCTCCTCCTACGAGCAGTACTTC. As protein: CASRRPSSYEQYF.

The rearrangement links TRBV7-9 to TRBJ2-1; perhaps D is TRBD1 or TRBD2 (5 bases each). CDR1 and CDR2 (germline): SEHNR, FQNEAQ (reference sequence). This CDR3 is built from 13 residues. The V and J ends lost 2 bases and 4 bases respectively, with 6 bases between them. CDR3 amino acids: CASSLWGYNEQFF. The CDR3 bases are TGTGCCAGCAGCTTATGGGGGTACAATGAGCAGTTCTTC.

Here the CDR3 DNA reads TGTGCCAGCAGCTCCCAGACTAGTTTAACTACCACCGGGGAGCTGTTTTTT. It specifies CASSSQTSLTTTGELFF. V and J are TRBV9 and TRBJ2-2, with a tentative D call TRBD2 (6 bases). Germline CDR1 reads SGDLS; CDR2 reads YYNGEE. V was trimmed by 4 bases and J by 4 bases, leaving 20 bases between them. The CDR3 contains 17 residues.

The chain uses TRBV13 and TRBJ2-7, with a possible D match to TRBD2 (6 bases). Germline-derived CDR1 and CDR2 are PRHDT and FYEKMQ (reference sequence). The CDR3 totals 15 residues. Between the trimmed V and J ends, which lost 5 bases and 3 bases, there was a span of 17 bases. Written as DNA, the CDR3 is TGTGCCAGCAGCCCACACGAGGGAGGACTCTACGAGCAGTACTTC. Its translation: CASSPHEGGLYEQYF.

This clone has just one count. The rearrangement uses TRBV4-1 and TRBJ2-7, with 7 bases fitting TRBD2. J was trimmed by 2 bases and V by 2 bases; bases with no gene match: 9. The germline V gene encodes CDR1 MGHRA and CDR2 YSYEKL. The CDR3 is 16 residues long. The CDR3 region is CASSQFLGLLTYEQYF. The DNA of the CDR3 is TGCGCCAGCAGCCAATTTCTGGGACTATTGACCTACGAGCAGTACTTC.

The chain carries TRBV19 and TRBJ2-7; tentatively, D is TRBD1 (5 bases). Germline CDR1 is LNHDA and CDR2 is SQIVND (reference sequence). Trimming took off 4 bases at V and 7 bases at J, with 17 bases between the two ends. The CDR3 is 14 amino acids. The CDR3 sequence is CASSTTGFRREQYF. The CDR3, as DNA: TGTGCCAGTAGTACAACAGGTTTCCGGCGTGAGCAGTACTTC.

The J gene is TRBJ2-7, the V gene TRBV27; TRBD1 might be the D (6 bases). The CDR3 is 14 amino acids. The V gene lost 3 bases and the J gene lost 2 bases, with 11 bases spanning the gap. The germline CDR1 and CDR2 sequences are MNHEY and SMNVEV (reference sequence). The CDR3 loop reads CASSFGRGPYEQYF. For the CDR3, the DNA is TGTGCCAGCAGTTTCGGCAGGGGACCCTACGAGCAGTACTTC.

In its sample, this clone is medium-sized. The CDR3 spells CSAEPDEAFF. CDR3 nucleotides: TGCAGCGCCGAACCAGACGAAGCTTTCTTT. This chain joins TRBV29-1 and TRBJ1-1; no clear D. CDR3 length equals 10 residues. Between the trimmed V and J ends, which lost 7 bases and 8 bases, there was a span of 11 bases. CDR1 and CDR2 from the germline V gene are SQVTM and ANQGSEA.

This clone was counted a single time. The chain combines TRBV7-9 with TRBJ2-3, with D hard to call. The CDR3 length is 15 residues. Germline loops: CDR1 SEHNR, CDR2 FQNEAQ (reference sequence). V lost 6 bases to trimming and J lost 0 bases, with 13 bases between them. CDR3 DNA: TGTGCCAGCAGAGGCCCCCACATTAGCACAGATACGCAGTATTTT. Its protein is CASRGPHISTDTQYF. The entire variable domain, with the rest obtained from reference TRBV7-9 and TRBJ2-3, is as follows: DTGVSQNPRHKITKRGQNVTFRCDPISEHNRLYWYRQTLGQGPEFLTYFQNEAQLEKSRLLSDRFSAERPKGSFSTLEIQRTEQGDSAMYLCASRGPHISTDTQYFGPGTRLTVL.

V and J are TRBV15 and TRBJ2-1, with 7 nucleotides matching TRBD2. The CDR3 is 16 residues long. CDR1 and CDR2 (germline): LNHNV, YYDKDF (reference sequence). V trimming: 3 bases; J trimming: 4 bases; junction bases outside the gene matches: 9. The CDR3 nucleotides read TGTGCCACCAGCAGTCCAGCGGGGTCCTTATACAATGAGCAGTTCTTC. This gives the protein CATSSPAGSLYNEQFF.

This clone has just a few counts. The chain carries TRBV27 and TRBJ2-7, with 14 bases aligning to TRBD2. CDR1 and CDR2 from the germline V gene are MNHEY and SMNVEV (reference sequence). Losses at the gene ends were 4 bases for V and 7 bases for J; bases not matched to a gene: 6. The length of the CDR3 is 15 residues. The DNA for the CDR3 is TGTGCCAGCAGTTCGGGGACTAGCGGGAGAAAGGAGCAGTACTTC. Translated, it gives CASSSGTSGRKEQYF.